This T cell receptor beta chain was observed in a study of tumor-infiltrating lymphocytes in primary liver carcinoma. Study in general: There were tumors of stage T1-T3 N0M0, each 4.2 to 10 cm across.

The authors made TCR beta cDNA from 450 to 600 ng total RNA with a constant-region primer. Three nested multiplex PCR rounds, a slightly modified ARM-PCR, produced the libraries for TCR beta. Two initial PCR rounds of about 11 cycles each paired TRBV1-TRBV30 forward primers with a C-beta reverse primer. TCRdb passed the multiplex PCR reads through MiXCR, listing each CDR3 protein once. The profile covers approximately 120,000 distinct CDR3 sequences, with 64% appearing a single time and roughly 7.9% taken by the ten largest. The approximately 20-31 mg bulk tissue piece was not sorted before simultaneous RNA and DNA extraction. The V end lost 1 base, the J end lost 3 bases, and 9 bases lay between the germline ends. The length of the CDR3 is 14 residues. Germline CDR1 is SGHRS and CDR2 is YFSETQ.

The sequence came from a woman in her fifties or sixties with primary liver carcinoma and hepatitis B virus infection. The chain has TRBV5-1 and TRBJ2-3; D may correspond to TRBD1 or TRBD2 (5 bases each). Sequences were obtained from liver tumor tissue from sampling region 3. The subset here: tumor region T3, left-lateral pole. The CDR3 protein is CASSLLGVTDTQYF. The CDR3, as DNA: TGCGCCAGCAGCTTGCTGGGGGTAACAGATACGCAGTATTTT.